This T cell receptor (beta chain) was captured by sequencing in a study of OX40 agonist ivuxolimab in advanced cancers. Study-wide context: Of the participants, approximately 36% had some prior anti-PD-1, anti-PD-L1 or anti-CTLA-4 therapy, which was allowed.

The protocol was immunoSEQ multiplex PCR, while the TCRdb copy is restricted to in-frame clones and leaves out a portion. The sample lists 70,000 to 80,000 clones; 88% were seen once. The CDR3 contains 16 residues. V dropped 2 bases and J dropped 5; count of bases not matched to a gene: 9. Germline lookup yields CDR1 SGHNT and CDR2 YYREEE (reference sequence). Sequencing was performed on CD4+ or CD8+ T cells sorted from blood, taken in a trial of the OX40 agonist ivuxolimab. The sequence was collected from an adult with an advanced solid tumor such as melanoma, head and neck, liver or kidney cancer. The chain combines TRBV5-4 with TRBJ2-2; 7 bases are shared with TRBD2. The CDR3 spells CASSLNRDGGTGELFF. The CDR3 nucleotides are TGTGCCAGCAGCTTAAACCGGGACGGGGGGACCGGGGAGCTGTTTTTT.